These 26 T cell receptor beta chains originate from one sample sequenced in a study of neurological immune-mediated disorders. Using its own MiXCR run on the 5' RACE reads, TCRdb lists one record per CDR3 protein. The data hold over 55,000 distinct CDR3 sequences, with 9.5% to 13% observed a single time. Indicated time point: longitudinal time-point 1 (baseline). The sample taken for sequencing was PBMCs. These TCRs come from a man aged 30-40 years in good health.

This clonotype was counted between two and nine times. The V call is TRBV12-3 or TRBV12-4, the J call TRBJ2-3, with 10 nucleotides matching TRBD2. The CDR3 has 18 amino acids. The J segment lost 0 bases and the V segment lost 5 bases, leaving 11 bases of the junction unmatched. Here the CDR3 reads CASSILAGRLASTDTQYF. Here the CDR3 DNA reads TGTGCCAGCAGTATACTAGCGGGGCGATTAGCTAGCACAGATACGCAGTATTTT.

The chain couples TRBV3-1 to TRBJ2-5; D gene uncertain. CDR3 length: 14 amino acids. Germline assignment: CDR1 LGHDT and CDR2 YNNKEL (reference sequence). V was pared by 4 bases and J by 5 bases, with 14 bases between. For the CDR3, the DNA is TGTGCCAGCAGCCCCGGGCTAACGAGGGAGACCCAGTACTTC. It specifies CASSPGLTRETQYF.

This clonotype was counted many times. The chain has TRBV27 and TRBJ1-5; TRBD1 might be the D (5 bases). V gave up 5 bases and J gave up 5 bases, with 22 bases separating them. Germline V gives CDR1 MNHEY, CDR2 SMNVEV (reference sequence). The CDR3 has 17 amino acids. The CDR3 loop is CASSAYPAGTRDQPQHF. CDR3 DNA sequence: TGTGCCAGCAGTGCATACCCCGCTGGGACGAGGGATCAGCCCCAGCATTTT.

There are many counts of this clonotype. The chain joins TRBV11-2 to TRBJ2-7, with a weak D call TRBD2 (5 bases). CDR3 size: 12 residues. Germline CDR1 and CDR2: SGHAT and FQNNGV. Trimming pared 6 bases from V and 5 bases from J, leaving 11 bases between. CDR3 coding DNA: TGTGCCAGCAGTTTTTCGGGAAACGAGCAGTACTTC. Its protein is CASSFSGNEQYF.

A word on this clonotype: A clone one base away is much larger, so this may be a read error. No conserved phenylalanine or tryptophan ends this CDR3, so it is likely a read error. V gene TRBV12-3 or TRBV12-4 combines with J gene TRBJ2-5; the match to TRBD2 covers 13 bases. CDR3 length equals 16 residues. V trimming: 5 bases; J trimming: 7 bases; junction bases outside the gene matches: 10. This chain's CDR3 is CASSDSGTSGIGTQYL. In nucleotides, the CDR3 is TGTGCCAGCAGTGATTCAGGGACTAGCGGGATTGGGACCCAGTACTTA.

This clonotype was counted at least ten times. The chain links TRBV18 to TRBJ2-3, with 7 positions matching TRBD1. Germline-derived CDR1 and CDR2 are KGHSH and LQKENI. The ends lost 2 bases at V and 6 bases at J; junction bases unmatched: 8. The length of the CDR3 is 15 residues. CDR3 amino acids: CASSPWITGDDTQYF. CDR3 sequence (DNA): TGTGCCAGCTCACCATGGATAACAGGGGATGATACGCAGTATTTT.

This clonotype was counted ten times or more. The chain carries TRBV6-6 and TRBJ1-2; TRBD1 agrees at 7 bases. V lost 6 bases and J lost 2; bases outside the gene matches: 3. Germline loops: CDR1 MNHNY, CDR2 SVGAGI (reference sequence). The length of the CDR3 is 13 residues. This CDR3 reads CASSDRANYGYTF. The CDR3 region has the DNA TGTGCCAGCAGCGACAGGGCAAACTATGGCTACACCTTC.

This clonotype has at least ten counts. This rearrangement joins TRBV20-1 to TRBJ1-1; tentative D call: TRBD1 (6 bases). V gave up 5 bases and J gave up 0 bases, with 10 bases separating them. In germline, CDR1 is DFQATT, CDR2 SNEGSKA (reference sequence). The CDR3 consists of 13 residues. CDR3 nucleotide sequence: TGCAGTGCTGACGACAGGTTGAACACTGAAGCTTTCTTT. Amino acids: CSADDRLNTEAFF.

This clonotype was seen many times. The chain is built from TRBV6-5 and TRBJ2-1; D ambiguous. This CDR3 spans 13 amino acids. From germline, CDR1 is MNHEY and CDR2 SVGAGI. Trimming shortened V by 0 bases and J by 4 bases, and 4 bases separated the two germline ends. In nucleotides, the CDR3 is TGTGCCAGCAGTTACTCGACATACAATGAGCAGTTCTTC. It specifies CASSYSTYNEQFF.

At least ten counts were recorded for this clonotype. This sequence joins TRBV6-4 and TRBJ2-5, with 10 positions matching TRBD2. The CDR3 has 15 amino acids. The trim removed 3 bases at V and 4 bases at J, leaving 5 bases unmatched. Germline V gene data show CDR1 as MRHNA and CDR2 as SNTAGT. CDR3 coding DNA: TGTGCCAGCAGTGAGACAGCGGGAGGGTCAGAGACCCAGTACTTC. This translates into CASSETAGGSETQYF.

This clonotype was observed at least ten times. The rearrangement joins TRBV14 to TRBJ1-2, with 11 bases lining up with TRBD1. The trim removed 6 bases at V and 5 bases at J, leaving 5 bases unmatched. Germline lookup yields CDR1 SGHDN and CDR2 FVKESK. The length of the CDR3 is 14 residues. DNA of the CDR3: TGTGCCAGCAGTCCGGGACAGGGGGGGTATGGCTACACCTTC. Its protein is CASSPGQGGYGYTF.

As concerns this clonotype: A read error may be the cause here, since a much bigger clone is one base away. V usage is TRBV19 and J usage is TRBJ2-3; no definite D call. The CDR3 length is 15 residues. Trimming pared 6 bases from V and 3 bases from J, leaving 16 bases between. Germline V CDR1 and CDR2: LNHDA, SQIVND (reference sequence). CDR3 nucleotides: TGTGCCAGTAGCCCCGACATGGAGACGACAGATACGCAGTATTTT. Protein sequence: CASSPDMETTDTQYF. The full variable domain, rest sourced from reference TRBV19 and TRBJ2-3, is DGGITQSPKYLFRKEGQNVTLSCEQNLNHDAMYWYRQDPGQGLRLIYYSQIVNDFQKGDIAEGYSVSREKKESFPLTVTSAQKNPTAFYLCASSPDMETTDTQYFGPGTRLTVL.

This clonotype has a count of ten or more. The chain combines TRBV20-1 with TRBJ2-3; the D gene could be TRBD1 or TRBD2 (5 bases each). CDR3 length: 16 amino acids. Germline CDR1 and CDR2: DFQATT and SNEGSKA (reference sequence). The V end lost 1 base, the J end lost 2 bases, and 16 bases lay between the germline ends. This CDR3 reads CSARAPPGPLTDTQYF. CDR3 DNA: TGCAGTGCTAGAGCTCCTCCGGGACCTCTCACAGATACGCAGTATTTT.

This clonotype was seen ten or more times. Written as DNA, the CDR3 is TGTGCCAGCAGCCAAGAATTCATTCTAGCGGACACGTCCTACGAGCAGTACTTC. Translation gives CASSQEFILADTSYEQYF. The chain uses TRBV4-2 and TRBJ2-7; 7 nucleotides agree with TRBD2. This CDR3 contains 18 residues. CDR1 is LGHNA, CDR2 YNFKEQ, per germline. Germline trimming cut 0 bases from V and 1 base from J; bases unmatched to any gene: 12.

Many counts were recorded for this clonotype. V and J are TRBV7-8 and TRBJ2-6; D unresolved. V lost 1 base and J 2 bases, leaving 9 bases between the germline ends. Per the germline V gene, CDR1 is SGHVS and CDR2 is FQNEAQ. The length of the CDR3 is 16 residues. CDR3 region: CASSLGAGTGANVLTF. The CDR3, as DNA: TGTGCCAGCAGCTTAGGGGCTGGGACTGGGGCCAACGTCCTGACTTTC.

This clonotype occurred many times. The chain carries TRBV12-3 or TRBV12-4 and TRBJ2-1, with TRBD2 matching over 8 bases. The V and J ends lost 4 bases and 0 bases, in that order; junction bases with no gene match: 5. CDR3 size: 16 residues. CDR3 nucleotide sequence: TGTGCCAGCAGTTCGACTAGCGTGAGCTCCTACAATGAGCAGTTCTTC. Translated, it gives CASSSTSVSSYNEQFF.

On this clonotype: Its ends do not fully match the called genes, so a read error is possible. The rearrangement links TRBV7-6 to TRBJ2-7; possible D gene TRBD1, 6 bases. The CDR3 sequence is 15 residues long. Germline V gives CDR1 SGHVS, CDR2 FNYEAQ. The CDR3 bases are TGTGTCAGCAGCTTAGGGGGACATGGCGGTTACGAGCAGTACTTC. Its translation: CVSSLGGHGGYEQYF.

This clonotype was seen many times. This chain's CDR3 is CASSSSLGRMNTEAFF. The CDR3 DNA is TGTGCCAGCAGCTCTAGCTTGGGCAGAATGAACACTGAAGCTTTCTTT. The V call is TRBV5-5, the J call TRBJ1-1; no reliable D call. Trimming removed 3 bases from V and 0 bases from J, with 15 bases in between. This CDR3 is 16 amino acids long. In germline, CDR1 is SGHKS, CDR2 YYEKEE (reference sequence). Based on the CDR3 plus reference TRBV5-5 and TRBJ1-1, the full variable domain is DAGVTQSPTHLIKTRGQQVTLRCSPISGHKSVSWYQQVLGQGPQFIFQYYEKEERGRGNFPDRFSARQFPNYSSELNVNALLLGDSALYLCASSSSLGRMNTEAFFGQGTRLTVV.

This clonotype was seen at least ten times. The rearrangement uses TRBV20-1 and TRBJ2-5, with D uncertain. Germline V gives CDR1 DFQATT, CDR2 SNEGSKA (reference sequence). The CDR3 covers 14 residues. Trimming cost V 0 bases and J 7 bases, with 15 bases left between them. The CDR3 DNA sequence: TGCAGTGCTAGAGAGGTACCCGCCGGTGGGACCCAGTACTTC. It is translated as CSAREVPAGGTQYF.

This clonotype was seen ten or more times. The rearrangement links TRBV11-2 to TRBJ1-1; D might be TRBD1 (5 bases). Germline V CDR1 and CDR2: SGHAT, FQNNGV. V was shortened by 3 bases and J by 0 bases, with 8 bases between the two germline ends. The CDR3 extends over 14 amino acids. CDR3 protein: CASSFSGVNTEAFF. Written as DNA, the CDR3 is TGTGCCAGCAGCTTCTCGGGGGTGAACACTGAAGCTTTCTTT.

This clonotype was seen at least ten times. CDR3 in amino acids: CAISESTTSGQETQYF. DNA of the CDR3: TGTGCCATCAGTGAGTCGACTACTAGCGGCCAAGAGACCCAGTACTTC. The gene calls are TRBV10-3 and TRBJ2-5, with 8 bases aligning to TRBD2. The V gene end was trimmed by 0 bases and the J gene end by 1 base; junction bases not matched to a gene: 4. CDR1 ENHRY and CDR2 SYGVKD come from the germline V gene. The CDR3 totals 16 residues.

Turning to this clonotype: A much bigger clone sits one base away, suggesting this may be a read error. The chain has TRBV28 and TRBJ2-7; D is possibly TRBD1 or TRBD2 (5 bases each). CDR3 length: 15 residues. CDR1 is MDHEN, CDR2 SYDVKM, per germline. V was cut by 10 bases and J by 7 bases, with 26 bases left in between. CDR3 sequence (DNA): TGTGCCAACACAAATACCGGGGCCCTCCTGAGAGAGCAGTACTTC. This translates into CANTNTGALLREQYF.

Many counts were recorded for this clonotype. J is TRBJ2-5 and V is TRBV12-3 or TRBV12-4; D not certain. This CDR3 comprises 14 residues. V was shortened by 2 bases and J by 0 bases, with 7 bases between the two germline ends. CDR3 sequence reads: CASSLTSYQETQYF. Written as DNA, the CDR3 is TGTGCCAGCAGTTTAACCAGCTACCAAGAGACCCAGTACTTC.

This clonotype was counted many times. The chain combines TRBV12-3 or TRBV12-4 with TRBJ2-3, with 7 bases matching TRBD2. Germline trimming cut 6 bases from V and 4 bases from J; bases unmatched to any gene: 4. The CDR3 runs to 13 residues. The CDR3 nucleotides read TGTGCCAGCAGGCGGGGGTCGGCAGATACGCAGTATTTT. Translation: CASRRGSADTQYF.

This clonotype was picked up many times. The gene calls are TRBV5-4 and TRBJ2-5, with D unresolved. Trimming stripped 3 bases from V and 4 bases from J, with 16 bases between. The CDR3 runs to 15 residues. CDR1 is SGHNT and CDR2 is YYREEE in the germline V gene (reference sequence). DNA for the CDR3: TGTGCCAGCAGCTCCCCGATGGCCTCCCCAGAGACCCAGTACTTC. This codes for CASSSPMASPETQYF. Based on the CDR3 plus reference TRBV5-4 and TRBJ2-5, the full variable domain is ETGVTQSPTHLIKTRGQQVTLRCSSQSGHNTVSWYQQALGQGPQFIFQYYREEENGRGNFPPRFSGLQFPNYSSELNVNALELDDSALYLCASSSPMASPETQYFGPGTRLLVL.

This clonotype was recorded a few times. J is TRBJ1-1 and V is TRBV19; D not certain. The ends were cut back, 6 bases at V and 8 bases at J, with 7 bases in the middle. This CDR3 is built from 10 residues. Germline V gives CDR1 LNHDA, CDR2 SQIVND (reference sequence). CDR3 protein: CASSRGEAFF. The CDR3 DNA follows: TGTGCCAGTAGCAGAGGAGAAGCTTTCTTT.